A selection of T cell receptor beta chains follows, all from one sample in a study of T cell responses to AZD1222 COVID-19 vaccine. The method was immunoSEQ multiplex PCR; TCRdb's version includes in-frame clones alone and lacks a portion of them. The sample lists about 100,000 clones; 85% to 95% were seen once. The sample consisted of peripheral blood, taken on day 0 of AZD1222 vaccination. The receptor source for this set is an adult in good health. Both conserved end residues are part of each CDR3. A D gene is named only where the DNA matches it firmly. Rows give clone size only sometimes, using once, few, many, or a class for an expanded clone.

-,TRBV12-5,13,-,TRBJ1-1,TGTGCTAGTGGTTTGCAGGGCGGCACTGAAGCTTTCTTT,CASGLQGGTEAFF
-,TRBV6-5,14,TRBD1,TRBJ1-4,TGTGCCAGCAGTCCCGGGACAGGGCCTGAAAAACTGTTTTTT,CASSPGTGPEKLFF
once,TRBV19,16,-,TRBJ1-3,TGTGCCAGTAGTATAGTCGGGCACCGGGCTGGAAACACCATATATTTT,CASSIVGHRAGNTIYF
-,TRBV5-5,15,-,TRBJ2-7,TGTGCCAGCAGCGCGAGGGGGAGTGGTCCCTACGAGCAGTACTTC,CASSARGSGPYEQYF
-,TRBV24-1,15,-,TRBJ2-1,TGTGCCACCAGTGATCAACAGGATTTCTACAATGAGCAGTTCTTC,CATSDQQDFYNEQFF
-,TRBV28,14,TRBD1,TRBJ1-1,TGTGCCAGCACTTCGGGACAGGGGCTAGCTGAAGCTTTCTTT,CASTSGQGLAEAFF
-,TRBV21-1,14,-,TRBJ1-5,TGTGCCAGCACTCCTACAGGGAACAATCAGCCCCAGCATTTT,CASTPTGNNQPQHF
-,TRBV14,13,-,TRBJ1-2,TGTGCCAGCAGCCAAGTTGGTAGCTATGGCTACACCTTC,CASSQVGSYGYTF
-,TRBV5-1,13,-,TRBJ2-7,TGCGCCAGCAGCCCCACGACAGACTACGAGCAGTACTTC,CASSPTTDYEQYF
-,TRBV2,18,-,TRBJ2-7,TGTGCCAGCAGTGAAGCGCTTCAGGGAGGGGGCGGCTCCTACGAGCAGTACTTC,CASSEALQGGGGSYEQYF
-,TRBV6-2/TRBV6-3,14,TRBD1,TRBJ1-5,TGTGCCAGCAGCAACCGACAGGGGGGACAGCCCCAGCATTTT,CASSNRQGGQPQHF
-,TRBV18,14,TRBD1,TRBJ1-2,TGTGCCAGCTCGGCAGGAGGGGGCGAAGATGGCTACACCTTC,CASSAGGGEDGYTF
-,TRBV5-5,12,-,TRBJ2-1,TGTGCCAGCAGCTTGGCAGACAATGAGCAGTTCTTC,CASSLADNEQFF
-,TRBV9,15,TRBD2,TRBJ2-2,TGTGCCAGCAGCGTAGATGGGAGGGGCACCGGGGAGCTGTTTTTT,CASSVDGRGTGELFF
-,TRBV5-1,14,-,TRBJ1-2,TGCGCCAGCAGCCTGGACACGCCTAACTATGGCTACACCTTC,CASSLDTPNYGYTF
-,TRBV2,17,-,TRBJ1-5,TGTGCCAGCGATTCACCGGGACATCTTAGGGGCAATCAGCCCCAGCATTTT,CASDSPGHLRGNQPQHF
-,TRBV7-9,15,TRBD2,TRBJ2-7,TGTGCCAGCAGCGTACTAGCGGGAGGATCCTACGAGCAGTACTTC,CASSVLAGGSYEQYF
-,TRBV6-5,13,TRBD1,TRBJ1-5,TGTGCCAGCAGCCGGGACAGGGATCAGCCCCAGCATTTT,CASSRDRDQPQHF
-,TRBV29-1,13,TRBD1,TRBJ1-2,TGCAGCGTGGGAGACAGGGGGAGTTGGGGCTACACCTTC,CSVGDRGSWGYTF
-,TRBV5-1,14,-,TRBJ2-5,TGCGCCAGCAGCTTGGCTGGGGGGCAGGAGACCCAGTACTTC,CASSLAGGQETQYF
once,TRBV10-3,16,TRBD2,TRBJ2-5,TGTGCCATCAGTGAGTCTTTAGCGGGAGTAGGGGAGACCCAGTACTTC,CAISESLAGVGETQYF
-,TRBV12-5,20,TRBD1,TRBJ2-3,TGTGCTAGTGATACTTTGGACAGGGGATTGAACGGGGAACTCACAGATACGCAGTATTTT,CASDTLDRGLNGELTDTQYF